The clone carrying this TCR beta chain occurred a few times. Its target is not known. As every portion of the isolated RNA was reverse transcribed, the sequencing read expressed TCRB transcripts. The study sequenced naive, central memory and regulatory T cell samples to an average of approximately 4 million reads. Measured with immunoSEQ multiplex PCR; TCRdb has only the in-frame clones, and not every one. The sample records around 170,000 clones, approximately 8.8% being singletons. Cell sorting via CD45RO/CCR7/CD25/CD127/CD95/CD27 was performed to obtain CD4+ naive, central memory, regulatory and stem cell-like memory cells. Once sorted, every population was more than 98% pure. This record comes from a study of beta chain features in type 1 diabetes. Study-wide findings and caveats: Within each of all four CD4+ subsets, Type 1 diabetes patients had TCRB CDR3s that were moderately but significantly shorter. cDNA sequencing could over-represent cells with high TCR expression.

Source material: central memory CD4+ T cells from blood. The receptor was isolated from a woman aged 30 to 39 with type 1 diabetes.

CDR3 residues: CATAPLAGGLYNEQFF. DNA of the CDR3: TGTGCCACCGCCCCCCTAGCGGGAGGACTATACAATGAGCAGTTCTTC. The chain recombines TRBV10-3 with TRBJ2-1; TRBD2 matches at 11 bases. Trimming at V came to 10 bases and at J to 4 bases, leaving 12 bases not matched to a gene. Germline values: CDR1 ENHRY, CDR2 SYGVKD. CDR3 size: 16 residues.